The source of this T cell receptor beta chain is a study of T cell repertoires in cytomegalovirus infection (dated 2019 in TCRdb). Background on the whole study: The peptide stimulations were aimed at well-studied HLA-B-restricted epitopes as well as recently identified HLA-C-restricted CMV epitopes, whose presentation resists viral immunomodulation. Because public TCR beta signatures pointed to carriage of CMV infection together with the matching HLA type, the HLA type of each donor mattered for the analysis. The paper as a whole reports these results and caveats: In both this cohort and an independent cohort of some 380 donors, the cumulative frequency of public TCR beta family members distinguished carriers of CMV infection plus the relevant HLA type. The ex vivo response was dominated by HLA-C-restricted CMV-specific TCR beta clonotypes, which also provided the single most frequent clonotype in two of eight donors.

The treatment or condition label corresponds to: in vitro stimulation with specific CMV peptide epitopes to enrich CMV-specific T cells. The sample was run on an Illumina HiSeq 1500. TCRdb redid the processing of the public reads, applying fastp at Q25 and MiXCR, and retained in-frame beta chains. CDR3 protein duplicates are merged, each entry listing the most common genes and DNA. A total of hundreds of thousands of distinct CDR3 sequences appear in this sample, roughly a third of them only once. Roughly 18% of the sample is taken by the ten largest. Comments on this clonotype: Its recognized antigen is unknown. Base qualities are missing; no much larger clone stands one base away.

V is cut by 5 bases and J by 2 bases, and the space between the germline ends is 16 bases. Measured from the cysteine to the phenylalanine, the CDR3 is 15 residues long. Only CDR3 DNA remains: 45 bases, in frame from the first base. CDR1 and CDR2 (DFQATT, SNEGSKA) derive from the germline V gene (reference sequence). The rearrangement combines TRBV20-1 with TRBJ1-5; no D gene can be assigned with confidence. Here the sequenced sample was cultured PBMCs, taken from culture after CMV antigen stimulation. The clonotype comes from a human donor in good health (CMV status not recorded). Some clones in this sample may be carry-over from other donors' samples. The DNA reads TGCAGTGCTTTTAGAGGGATCCGCGGCAATCAGCCCCAGCATTTT. Translation gives CSAFRGIRGNQPQHF.